The rows below give T cell receptor beta chains drawn from one sample of a study of shared clonotypes between healthy human individuals. Data came from immunoSEQ multiplex PCR; TCRdb stores just in-frame clones and leaves some out. The sample includes about 2.3 million clones, over 85% of them seen just once. The sequenced material came from naive CD4+ T cells from PBMCs. Every receptor here comes from a man aged 18 to 35 in good health. Some clones in this sample may be carry-over from other donors' samples. CDR3s include the opening cysteine and the closing phenylalanine or tryptophan. The D gene is left open where the match is weak. The listing skips clone size in some rows; elsewhere it reads once, few, many or a size class.

TRBJ2-1 | . | TRBV6-4 | . | TGTGCCAGTAGTGATGACCGGGTCGGGGGACGCTCCTACAATGAGCAGTTCTTC | CASSDDRVGGRSYNEQFF
TRBJ2-5 | . | TRBV5-4 | . | TGTGCCAGCAGCTTCCCGGGACGGGAGCAAGAGACCCAGTACTTC | CASSFPGREQETQYF
TRBJ2-5 | . | TRBV20-1 | . | TGCAGTGCTAGCCGCAAAGATACCCAGTACTTC | CSASRKDTQYF
TRBJ1-1 | . | TRBV7-3 | . | TGTGCCAGCAGCTTAACCGGAACCACTGAAGCTTTCTTT | CASSLTGTTEAFF
TRBJ2-3 | . | TRBV29-1 | . | TGCAGCGTTGAATCTGGGAGCACAGATACGCAGTATTTT | CSVESGSTDTQYF
TRBJ2-2 | few | TRBV25-1 | TRBD2 | TGTGCCAGCAGTGAGATAGCGGGAAGCAGGGCAGGCACCGGGGAGCTGTTTTTT | CASSEIAGSRAGTGELFF
TRBJ1-1 | . | TRBV5-1 | . | TGCGCCAGCAGCTTGGTGCCAGGGAATATGAACACTGAAGCTTTCTTT | CASSLVPGNMNTEAFF
TRBJ2-5 | . | TRBV4-3 | . | TGCGCCAGCAGCCCTCGGGTGGGTCCCGGACAAGAGACCCAGTACTTC | CASSPRVGPGQETQYF
TRBJ2-3 | . | TRBV4-2 | . | TGTGCCAGCAGCCGAGAATCTAGCGGAGGGGGGACAAATACGCAGTATTTT | CASSRESSGGGTNTQYF
TRBJ1-3 | . | TRBV19 | . | TGTGCCACGATGAGACGGAGAGGAAACACCATATATTTT | CATMRRRGNTIYF
TRBJ2-1 | once | TRBV7-3 | . | TGTGCCAGCAGCTCCATGGGGACCCCCGACGACAATGAGCAGTTCTTC | CASSSMGTPDDNEQFF
TRBJ2-7 | . | TRBV6-1 | TRBD1 | TGTGCCAGCAGTGAAGTTCCAGGGGGCGTCTACGAGCAGTACTTC | CASSEVPGGVYEQYF
TRBJ2-7 | . | TRBV7-9 | . | TGTGCCAGCACCCCCTTGGGACGGGACTACGAGCAGTACTTC | CASTPLGRDYEQYF
TRBJ1-2 | . | TRBV6-1 | . | TGTGCCAGCAGTGAACAGCCTTACCCATACTATGGCTACACCTTC | CASSEQPYPYYGYTF
TRBJ2-3 | . | TRBV5-1 | . | TGCGCCAGCAGCTTTGCGAGGGGGAGGACAGATACGCAGTATTTT | CASSFARGRTDTQYF
TRBJ2-7 | . | TRBV2 | . | TGTGCCAGCAGTGAGAATAGCTTCTCCTACGAGCAGTACTTC | CASSENSFSYEQYF
TRBJ1-4 | . | TRBV2 | . | TGTGCCAGCAGTGAACGGGTATTCGGTTTTGTGGATGAAAAACTGTTTTTT | CASSERVFGFVDEKLFF
TRBJ2-6 | . | TRBV2 | . | TGTGCCAGCAGTGGTTGGGAATCTGGGGCCAACGTCCTGACTTTC | CASSGWESGANVLTF
TRBJ2-2 | . | TRBV2 | . | TGTGCCAGCAGTGTTATAGAAACCGGGGAGCTGTTTTTT | CASSVIETGELFF
TRBJ1-6 | . | TRBV30 | TRBD1 | TGTGCCTGGAGTTTGGGTGTAGCGGGACAGCTCCATTCACCCCTCCACTTT | CAWSLGVAGQLHSPLHF
TRBJ2-1 | once | TRBV12-5 | TRBD2 | TGTGCTAGTGGATTGGCTGGGAGGGATGAGCAGTTCTTC | CASGLAGRDEQFF
TRBJ2-7 | . | TRBV6-5 | TRBD2 | TGTGCCAGCAGTTACCCTAGCGGCACCTACGAGCAGTACTTC | CASSYPSGTYEQYF
TRBJ1-5 | . | TRBV7-2 | . | TGTGCCAGCAGCTTAGTCACCAATCAGCCCCAGCATTTT | CASSLVTNQPQHF
TRBJ1-5 | . | TRBV28 | . | TGTGCCAGCGATCAGCCCCAGCATTTT | CASDQPQHF
TRBJ2-2 | . | TRBV6-1 | . | TGTGCCAGCAGTGAAGCCGGGGGGCGGACCGGGGAGCTGTTTTTT | CASSEAGGRTGELFF
TRBJ2-1 | . | TRBV7-3 | TRBD2 | TGTGCCAGCAGCTTAGTACTAGCGGCCTACAATGAGCAGTTCTTC | CASSLVLAAYNEQFF
TRBJ1-5 | . | TRBV28 | . | TGTGCCAGCAGTTATAGACAGGCGGTGAGCAATCAGCCCCAGCATTTT | CASSYRQAVSNQPQHF
TRBJ1-6 | . | TRBV28 | TRBD1 | TGTGCCAGCACTATGGGACAGGCTTATTCACCCCTCCACTTT | CASTMGQAYSPLHF
TRBJ1-3 | . | TRBV7-9 | . | TGTGCCAGCGGAGGGCTCTCTGGAAACACCATATATTTT | CASGGLSGNTIYF
TRBJ2-7 | . | TRBV5-4 | . | TGTGCCAGCAGCACGGACAGGGAGGGGGAGCAGTACTTC | CASSTDREGEQYF
TRBJ2-2 | . | TRBV9 | TRBD1 | TGTGCCAGCAGTGCAAGGACAGGGTGGAGAACCGGGGAGCTGTTTTTT | CASSARTGWRTGELFF
TRBJ2-2 | . | TRBV30 | TRBD2 | TGTGCCTTAAACCCGGGACTAGCTGCGAAGGGGGAGCTGTTTTTT | CALNPGLAAKGELFF
TRBJ2-1 | . | TRBV7-3 | TRBD1 | TGTGCCAGCAGCATACAGGGGTACGGGTTTGATGAGCAGTTCTTC | CASSIQGYGFDEQFF
TRBJ2-3 | . | TRBV5-1 | . | TGCGCCAGCAGCCTACAACCGTACGGCGGCCGCACAGATACGCAGTATTTT | CASSLQPYGGRTDTQYF
TRBJ2-7 | . | TRBV28 | . | TGTGCCAGCATTGGGACCCCCTACGAGCAGTACTTC | CASIGTPYEQYF
TRBJ1-5 | few | TRBV10-3 | . | TGTGCCATCAGTGTGGGGTTTGGGCCCCAGCATTTT | CAISVGFGPQHF
TRBJ2-7 | once | TRBV19 | . | TGTGCCAGCGGGGACCGTTCCTACGAGCAGTACTTC | CASGDRSYEQYF
TRBJ1-5 | few | TRBV9 | TRBD1 | TGTGCCAGCAGCGACAGGGGAATAGGGCCCCAGCATTTT | CASSDRGIGPQHF
TRBJ2-5 | . | TRBV7-7 | . | TGTGCCAGCAGCTTAGGATCCCCCGGAGGAAAGACCCAGTACTTC | CASSLGSPGGKTQYF
TRBJ2-2 | once | TRBV5-1 | TRBD2 | TGCGCCAGCAGCTTTGGGAGAAGCGGGAGTATTTCTATCGGGGAGCTGTTTTTT | CASSFGRSGSISIGELFF
TRBJ1-4 | . | TRBV6-6 | TRBD1 | TGTGCCAGCAGCCGCGGGACAGGGGACAATGAAAAACTGTTTTTT | CASSRGTGDNEKLFF
TRBJ2-5 | . | TRBV29-1 | . | TGCAGCGTTGAGTCTCAGGGAGAGACCCAGTACTTC | CSVESQGETQYF
TRBJ1-2 | . | TRBV7-2 | . | TGTGCCAGCAGCTTAGCGCAGCTCCGCTATGGCTACACCTTC | CASSLAQLRYGYTF
TRBJ2-5 | . | TRBV6-6 | . | TGTGCCAGCAGCCTACAGTCCCGGGAGACCCAGTACTTC | CASSLQSRETQYF
TRBJ2-3 | . | TRBV7-9 | . | TGTGCCAGCAGCTTAACTGCTGTTAGGACAGATACGCAGTATTTT | CASSLTAVRTDTQYF
TRBJ2-7 | . | TRBV28 | TRBD1 | TGTGCCAGCCTGAGGGGGCCAACCTACGAGCAGTACTTC | CASLRGPTYEQYF
TRBJ1-1 | . | TRBV5-1 | . | TGCGCCAGCGGTCCACTGGACGGGAACACTGAAGCTTTCTTT | CASGPLDGNTEAFF
TRBJ2-5 | . | TRBV28 | . | TGTGCCAGCAGTTTAATTCTCAGGTCGCCAGAGACCCAGTACTTC | CASSLILRSPETQYF
TRBJ2-3 | . | TRBV6-5 | . | TGTGCCAGCAGGGCGCCCTCAGATACGCAGTATTTT | CASRAPSDTQYF
TRBJ1-1 | . | TRBV30 | . | TGTGCCTGGAGTGTCCGGGCTATGAACACTGAAGCTTTCTTT | CAWSVRAMNTEAFF
TRBJ1-1 | . | TRBV15 | . | TGTGCCACCAGCAGAGTGTCCAACACTGAAGCTTTCTTT | CATSRVSNTEAFF
TRBJ2-2 | . | TRBV4-2 | TRBD2 | TGTGCCAGCAGCCTAACTAGCGGCCCGCCGGGAGAGCTGTTTTTT | CASSLTSGPPGELFF
TRBJ2-7 | . | TRBV11-3 | . | TGTGCCAGCAGCTTGGGGGAAAACTACGAGCAGTACTTC | CASSLGENYEQYF
TRBJ2-5 | . | TRBV28 | TRBD1 | TGTGCCAGCAGTGTAGAAGGGACAGGGGGCTCTAGGACCCAGTACTTC | CASSVEGTGGSRTQYF
TRBJ1-1 | . | TRBV25-1 | . | TGTGCCAGCAGTGAGGAGGGGGAAGCTGAAGCTTTCTTT | CASSEEGEAEAFF